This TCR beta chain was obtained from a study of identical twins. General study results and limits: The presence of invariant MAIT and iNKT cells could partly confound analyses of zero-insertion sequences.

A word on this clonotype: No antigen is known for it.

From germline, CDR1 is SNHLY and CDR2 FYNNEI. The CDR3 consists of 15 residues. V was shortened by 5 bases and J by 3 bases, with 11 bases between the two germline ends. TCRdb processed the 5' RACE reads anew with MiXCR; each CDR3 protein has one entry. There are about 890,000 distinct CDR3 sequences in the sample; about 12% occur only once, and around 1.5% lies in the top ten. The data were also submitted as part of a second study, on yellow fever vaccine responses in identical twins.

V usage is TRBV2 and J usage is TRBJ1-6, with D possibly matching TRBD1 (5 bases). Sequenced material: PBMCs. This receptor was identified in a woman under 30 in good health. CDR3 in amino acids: CASSTGRIYNSPLHF. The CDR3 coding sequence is TGTGCCAGCAGTACGGGACGGATCTATAATTCACCCCTCCACTTT.